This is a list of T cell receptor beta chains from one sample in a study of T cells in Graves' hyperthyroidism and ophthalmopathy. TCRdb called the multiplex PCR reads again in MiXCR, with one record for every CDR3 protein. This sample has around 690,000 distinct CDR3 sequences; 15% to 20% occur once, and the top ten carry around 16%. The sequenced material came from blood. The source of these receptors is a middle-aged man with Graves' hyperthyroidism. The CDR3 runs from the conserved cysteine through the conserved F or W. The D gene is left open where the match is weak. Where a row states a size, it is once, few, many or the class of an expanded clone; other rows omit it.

cdr3_nt: TGTGCCAGCAGTGAAGCCGGGATACCCTACGAGCAGTACTTC; cdr3_aa: CASSEAGIPYEQYF; d_call: NA; v_call: TRBV6-1; j_call: TRBJ2-7; clone_size: many
cdr3_nt: TGTGCCAGCAGCTTAGGACTAGCGGGAGGCCTCCAAGAGACCCAGTACTTC; cdr3_aa: CASSLGLAGGLQETQYF; d_call: TRBD2; v_call: TRBV7-2; j_call: TRBJ2-5; clone_size: many
cdr3_nt: TGTGCCAGCAGTCCCTTTAGGGCGTTAAGAGGATATGAAGCCTTCTTT; cdr3_aa: CASSPFRALRGYEAFF; d_call: NA; v_call: TRBV28; j_call: TRBJ1-1; clone_size: NA
cdr3_nt: TGTGCCAGCAGTCGCGACAGGGGGACCGAGTACCAAGAGACCCAGTACTTC; cdr3_aa: CASSRDRGTEYQETQYF; d_call: TRBD1; v_call: TRBV28; j_call: TRBJ2-5; clone_size: many
cdr3_nt: TGTGCCTGCTGGACCTATGGCTACACCTTC; cdr3_aa: CACWTYGYTF; d_call: NA; v_call: TRBV30; j_call: TRBJ1-2; clone_size: many
cdr3_nt: TGTGCCAGCAGCCCAAGACTAGCGGCTAGCACAGATACGCAGTATTTT; cdr3_aa: CASSPRLAASTDTQYF; d_call: TRBD2; v_call: TRBV28; j_call: TRBJ2-3; clone_size: many
cdr3_nt: TGTGCCAGCAGCCCCCGGGACAGGGGTCTTATCGCTGAAGCTTTCTTT; cdr3_aa: CASSPRDRGLIAEAFF; d_call: TRBD1; v_call: TRBV7-2; j_call: TRBJ1-1; clone_size: many
cdr3_nt: TGTGCCAGCAGTTTAATAGGGGACTGGGAAGGAGCGGGAGACAGGAATACGCAGTATTTT; cdr3_aa: CASSLIGDWEGAGDRNTQYF; d_call: TRBD2; v_call: TRBV27; j_call: TRBJ2-3; clone_size: many
cdr3_nt: TGTGCCAGCAGTTTTACACAGGGAAGTTGGGAGACCCAGTACTTC; cdr3_aa: CASSFTQGSWETQYF; d_call: NA; v_call: TRBV28; j_call: TRBJ2-5; clone_size: many
cdr3_nt: TGTGCCAGCAGCCGCGGACAGGAAAAGACCCAGTACTTC; cdr3_aa: CASSRGQEKTQYF; d_call: TRBD1; v_call: TRBV3-1; j_call: TRBJ2-5; clone_size: many
cdr3_nt: TGCGCCAGCAGCTGGGGGGGCTCGGAAACCACCATATATTTT; cdr3_aa: CASSWGGSETTIYF; d_call: NA; v_call: TRBV5-1; j_call: TRBJ1-3; clone_size: many
cdr3_nt: TGTGCCAGTAGCCGGGGACAGGGAAGCAACGAGCAGTACTTC; cdr3_aa: CASSRGQGSNEQYF; d_call: TRBD1; v_call: TRBV19; j_call: TRBJ2-7; clone_size: NA
cdr3_nt: TGTGCCAGCAGCTTTTATGTCGTCGGGGGCACAGATACGCAGTATTTT; cdr3_aa: CASSFYVVGGTDTQYF; d_call: NA; v_call: TRBV7-8; j_call: TRBJ2-3; clone_size: NA
cdr3_nt: TGCGCCAGCAGCCAAGAAGGCGGAGCGGGAGAAAGTTTCGGGGAGCTGTTTTTT; cdr3_aa: CASSQEGGAGESFGELFF; d_call: TRBD2; v_call: TRBV4-3; j_call: TRBJ2-2; clone_size: few
cdr3_nt: TGTGCCAGCAGTGAACTAGCGGGCAATGAGCAGTTCTTC; cdr3_aa: CASSELAGNEQFF; d_call: TRBD2; v_call: TRBV2; j_call: TRBJ2-1; clone_size: many
cdr3_nt: TGCAGTGCTCGCGCACTGTATAGCAATCAGCCCCAGCATTTT; cdr3_aa: CSARALYSNQPQHF; d_call: NA; v_call: TRBV20-1; j_call: TRBJ1-5; clone_size: NA
cdr3_nt: TGCAGTGCTAGAGGGACTCATAGGGCCACAGATACGCAGTATTTT; cdr3_aa: CSARGTHRATDTQYF; d_call: NA; v_call: TRBV20-1; j_call: TRBJ2-3; clone_size: NA
cdr3_nt: TGTGCCAGCAGCTTCTCGGGCGGGCAGTTCTTC; cdr3_aa: CASSFSGGQFF; d_call: NA; v_call: TRBV5-4; j_call: TRBJ2-1; clone_size: NA
cdr3_nt: TGTGCCAGCAGCTTCCTCAGGGGATTGAACACTGAAGCTTTCTTT; cdr3_aa: CASSFLRGLNTEAFF; d_call: NA; v_call: TRBV11-1; j_call: TRBJ1-1; clone_size: NA
cdr3_nt: TGTGCCAGCAGCAACTTTCCTAGCGGGAGGGCCGGGTCAGGGCAGTTCTTC; cdr3_aa: CASSNFPSGRAGSGQFF; d_call: TRBD2; v_call: TRBV7-3; j_call: TRBJ2-1; clone_size: NA
cdr3_nt: TGTGCCAGCAGCTTATGGTTGGCAGGGAGTACCGGGGAGCTGTTTTTT; cdr3_aa: CASSLWLAGSTGELFF; d_call: NA; v_call: TRBV7-3; j_call: TRBJ2-2; clone_size: NA
cdr3_nt: TGCAGTGCGGGGACGGCCGTGAACACTGAAGCTTTCTTT; cdr3_aa: CSAGTAVNTEAFF; d_call: NA; v_call: TRBV20-1; j_call: TRBJ1-1; clone_size: NA
cdr3_nt: TGTGCCAGCAGCTTAGCCGGAGGCCAGGGGAACTATGGCTACACCTTC; cdr3_aa: CASSLAGGQGNYGYTF; d_call: NA; v_call: TRBV7-9; j_call: TRBJ1-2; clone_size: many
cdr3_nt: TGTGCCAGCAGCTTGTTGCAGGGCACCGGGGAGCTGTTTTTT; cdr3_aa: CASSLLQGTGELFF; d_call: NA; v_call: TRBV5-5; j_call: TRBJ2-2; clone_size: NA
cdr3_nt: TGTGCCAGCAGTTCCGGTCTTACTTCCTATGGCTACACCTTC; cdr3_aa: CASSSGLTSYGYTF; d_call: NA; v_call: TRBV28; j_call: TRBJ1-2; clone_size: few
cdr3_nt: TGTGCCAGCAGGGACATGGGGACTGAAGCTTTCTTT; cdr3_aa: CASRDMGTEAFF; d_call: NA; v_call: TRBV28; j_call: TRBJ1-1; clone_size: NA
cdr3_nt: TGTGCCAGCAGCCCGAACAATGAGCAGTTCTTC; cdr3_aa: CASSPNNEQFF; d_call: NA; v_call: TRBV28; j_call: TRBJ2-1; clone_size: many
cdr3_nt: TGTGCCAGCAGTTTGGCTAGGAGTGCAGATACGCAGTATTTT; cdr3_aa: CASSLARSADTQYF; d_call: NA; v_call: TRBV28; j_call: TRBJ2-3; clone_size: few
cdr3_nt: TGCAGCGTTGACCACACTAGCGGGGGTGGTGAGCAGTTCTTC; cdr3_aa: CSVDHTSGGGEQFF; d_call: TRBD2; v_call: TRBV29-1; j_call: TRBJ2-1; clone_size: NA
cdr3_nt: TGTGCCAGCAGCCCACGTCCCGGGACAGGCAGACTCCACTTT; cdr3_aa: CASSPRPGTGRLHF; d_call: TRBD1; v_call: TRBV14; j_call: TRBJ1-6; clone_size: many
cdr3_nt: TGTGCCAGCGGCGGGCAGATGAACACCGGGGAGCTGTTTTTT; cdr3_aa: CASGGQMNTGELFF; d_call: NA; v_call: TRBV2; j_call: TRBJ2-2; clone_size: many
cdr3_nt: TGTGCCAGCAGTGACGGGGGAACTTATAGCAATCAGCCCCAGCATTTT; cdr3_aa: CASSDGGTYSNQPQHF; d_call: NA; v_call: TRBV25-1; j_call: TRBJ1-5; clone_size: once
cdr3_nt: TGTGCCAGCAGCTTAGAAAGGACGGCTTCTAGGGCCAACGTCCTGACTTTC; cdr3_aa: CASSLERTASRANVLTF; d_call: NA; v_call: TRBV11-2; j_call: TRBJ2-6; clone_size: many
cdr3_nt: TGTGCCAGCAGTCACGGGACAACCGGGGGCTACGAGCAGTACTTC; cdr3_aa: CASSHGTTGGYEQYF; d_call: NA; v_call: TRBV28; j_call: TRBJ2-7; clone_size: many
cdr3_nt: TGTGCCAGCAGCAGTGGACAGGCGTATGGCTACACCTTC; cdr3_aa: CASSSGQAYGYTF; d_call: TRBD1; v_call: TRBV13; j_call: TRBJ1-2; clone_size: NA
cdr3_nt: TGTGCCAGCAGTTACACCCGGGCCAACGTCCTGACTTTC; cdr3_aa: CASSYTRANVLTF; d_call: NA; v_call: TRBV6-2/TRBV6-3; j_call: TRBJ2-6; clone_size: few
cdr3_nt: TGCGCCAGCAGCTTGGCGCAGATCCCCTCCTACAATGAGCAGTTCTTC; cdr3_aa: CASSLAQIPSYNEQFF; d_call: NA; v_call: TRBV5-1; j_call: TRBJ2-1; clone_size: NA